Each of the 20 T cell receptor beta chains below was sequenced from the same sample in a study of blood T cell repertoires in COVID-19. Assay used: immunoSEQ multiplex PCR; TCRdb lists only in-frame clones, some missing. The sample consists of about 220,000 clones, 70% to 85% of them appearing once. The sample taken for sequencing was peripheral blood. Receptors were obtained from a man aged 45-65 years with active or convalescent COVID-19.

This chain uses TRBV10-3 with TRBJ1-3; 8 bases agree with TRBD1. This CDR3 comprises 16 residues. The trim removed 2 bases at V and 3 bases at J, leaving 6 bases unmatched. Per the germline V gene, CDR1 is ENHRY and CDR2 is SYGVKD. CDR3 sequence reads: CAISEPDRANGNTIYF. In DNA form, the CDR3 reads TGTGCCATCAGTGAGCCGGACAGGGCTAATGGAAACACCATATATTTT.

The genes are TRBV6-5 and TRBJ2-1, with TRBD2 matching 7 bases. V gave up 8 bases and J gave up 6 bases; unmatched junction bases: 1. This CDR3 is built from 11 residues. CDR1 MNHEY and CDR2 SVGAGI come from the germline V gene. CDR3 region: CASGRGNEQFF. The CDR3 DNA reads TGTGCCAGCGGGAGGGGCAATGAGCAGTTCTTC.

The CDR3 sequence: CASKPDRQLLPLHF. The DNA for the CDR3 is TGTGCCAGCAAACCTGATCGACAGCTTCTCCCCCTCCACTTT. The chain uses TRBV28 and TRBJ1-6; D possibly corresponds to TRBD1 (5 bases). The CDR3 is 14 amino acids. Trimming shortened V by 7 bases and J by 13 bases, and 20 bases separated the two germline ends. The germline CDR1 and CDR2 sequences are MDHEN and SYDVKM.

The chain uses TRBV5-1 and TRBJ2-5, with D perhaps matching TRBD1 (6 bases). V lost 6 bases to trimming and J lost 5 bases, with 14 bases between them. The CDR3 covers 13 residues. CDR1 is SGHRS and CDR2 is YFSETQ in the germline V gene. CDR3 region: CASTPQGAETQYF. The CDR3 region has the DNA TGCGCCAGCACTCCACAGGGAGCCGAGACCCAGTACTTC.

The chain is built from TRBV28 and TRBJ1-2, with D possibly matching TRBD1 (5 bases). V gave up 6 bases and J gave up 6 bases, with 20 bases separating them. CDR1 MDHEN and CDR2 SYDVKM come from the germline V gene. The CDR3 has 15 amino acids. The CDR3 nucleotides read TGTGCCAGCAGAGCTACAGGACCGCTATGGGATGGCTACACCTTC. It translates to CASRATGPLWDGYTF.

This clone was seen a few times. V is TRBV28 and J is TRBJ2-1; D not resolved. V lost 3 bases to trimming and J lost 0 bases, with 21 bases between them. CDR1 and CDR2 from the germline V gene are MDHEN and SYDVKM. There are 19 residues in the CDR3. The CDR3 bases are TGTGCCAGCAGTTTTGTCGGTAGCTTGGTCCTAAGCTCCTACAATGAGCAGTTCTTC. It is translated as CASSFVGSLVLSSYNEQFF.

This clone was seen just once. The rearrangement uses TRBV9 and TRBJ1-2; 8 bases agree with TRBD1. Germline V lookup: CDR1 SGDLS, CDR2 YYNGEE. This CDR3 is built from 18 residues. Germline trimming cut 3 bases from V and 2 bases from J; bases unmatched to any gene: 15. The CDR3 region is CASSAKGQGAQTNYGYTF. The CDR3, as DNA: TGTGCCAGCAGCGCAAAAGGGCAGGGGGCCCAAACGAACTATGGCTACACCTTC.

The rearrangement joins TRBV28 to TRBJ1-1; no reliable D call. CDR1 is MDHEN, CDR2 SYDVKM, per germline. The CDR3 totals 14 residues. The V end lost 5 bases, the J end lost 3 bases, and 13 bases lay between the germline ends. The CDR3: CASSLLGADTEAFF. The CDR3 DNA reads TGTGCCAGCAGTCTTCTGGGTGCGGACACTGAAGCTTTCTTT.

The chain is built from TRBV7-2 and TRBJ2-1; TRBD2 might be the D (6 bases). V gave up 3 bases and J gave up 10 bases, with 22 bases separating them. There are 16 residues in the CDR3. Germline-derived CDR1 and CDR2 are SGHTA and FQGNSA. The CDR3 here is CASSLDYAIKVGEQFF. The CDR3 nucleotides read TGTGCCAGCAGCTTGGACTATGCAATTAAAGTAGGAGAGCAGTTCTTC.

The chain recombines TRBV7-2 with TRBJ2-7; D is uncertain. V lost 1 base, J lost 7 bases, and 11 bases lay in between. Germline V gives CDR1 SGHTA, CDR2 FQGNSA. The length of the CDR3 is 13 residues. CDR3 nucleotides: TGTGCCAGCAGCTTAGTGGCCTCCATGGAGCAGTACTTC. This codes for CASSLVASMEQYF.

This sequence joins TRBV7-2 and TRBJ1-2; D remains ambiguous. The germline V and J ends were trimmed by 5 bases and 1 base, with 14 bases remaining between them. Germline CDR1 is SGHTA and CDR2 is FQGNSA. This CDR3 has 15 amino acids. CDR3 sequence: CASSPNPVFNYGYTF. CDR3 nucleotides: TGTGCCAGCAGCCCAAATCCAGTTTTTAACTATGGCTACACCTTC.

The V call is TRBV7-2, the J call TRBJ1-1, with 7 nucleotides matching TRBD1. The CDR3 loop spans 13 amino acids. Trimming cost V 5 bases and J 11 bases; bases outside gene matches: 11. Germline loops: CDR1 SGHTA, CDR2 FQGNSA. The CDR3 DNA follows: TGTGCCAGCAGCAAGAGGTCCAGGGGGGAGGCTTTCTTT. It yields the protein CASSKRSRGEAFF.

V usage is TRBV21-1 and J usage is TRBJ1-4; the D segment call TRBD1 is taken from the table without a DNA check. TRBV21-1 is labeled a pseudogene. This CDR3 spans 16 amino acids. The CDR3 reads CASSKGPDATNEKLFF. CDR3 nucleotides: TGTGCCAGCAGCAAAGGCCCAGATGCAACTAATGAAAAACTGTTTTTT.

This clone showed up just a few times. The J gene is TRBJ2-1, the V gene TRBV5-5; the D gene is possibly TRBD1 (6 bases). Germline values: CDR1 SGHKS, CDR2 YYEKEE (reference sequence). The germline V and J ends were trimmed by 0 bases and 8 bases, with 12 bases remaining between them. CDR3 length: 14 residues. The DNA of the CDR3 is TGTGCCAGCAGCTTGGTTGCAGGGGTCGATGAGCAGTTCTTC. Protein sequence: CASSLVAGVDEQFF.

The rearrangement uses TRBV9 and TRBJ1-2; 7 bases match TRBD1. The CDR3 has 14 amino acids. Losses at the gene ends were 4 bases for V and 7 bases for J; bases not matched to a gene: 10. CDR1 is SGDLS and CDR2 is YYNGEE in the germline V gene. CDR3 bases: TGTGCCAGCAGCCCCGCGGGACAGTCTCGTGGCTACACCTTC. Protein product: CASSPAGQSRGYTF.

This chain links TRBV3-1 (or the pseudogene TRBV3-2) with TRBJ1-1; possibly TRBD1 for D (5 bases). This CDR3 comprises 17 residues. The V gene lost 0 bases and the J gene lost 3 bases, with 17 bases spanning the gap. The V gene's germline CDR1 is LGHDT and CDR2 YNNKEL (reference sequence). CDR3 protein: CASSQEATAPGDTEAFF. CDR3 bases: TGTGCCAGCAGCCAAGAAGCGACAGCCCCGGGGGACACTGAAGCTTTCTTT.

The chain links TRBV28 to TRBJ1-4; D is ambiguous. The ends were cut back, 5 bases at V and 8 bases at J, with 15 bases in the middle. The CDR3 has 14 residues. CDR1 is MDHEN, CDR2 SYDVKM, per germline. The CDR3 coding sequence is TGTGCCAGCAGTCAGCGCCCGGGGTGGGAAAAACTGTTTTTT. Its translation is CASSQRPGWEKLFF.

V gene TRBV7-2 combines with J gene TRBJ2-3; 11 bases are shared with TRBD1. The germline gives CDR1 SGHTA, CDR2 FQGNSA. Trimming cost V 3 bases and J 1 base; bases outside gene matches: 6. This CDR3 has 17 residues. CDR3: CASSFRPGQGGTDTQYF. The CDR3 DNA sequence: TGTGCCAGCAGCTTCCGTCCGGGACAGGGGGGCACAGATACGCAGTATTTT.

The CDR3 here is CASSLDRDTEAFF. The CDR3 DNA is TGTGCCAGCAGCTTGGACAGGGACACTGAAGCTTTCTTT. The chain couples TRBV11-2 to TRBJ1-1, with 8 bases fitting TRBD1. The CDR3 is 13 amino acids. Unmatched junction bases numbered 0, after V lost 3 bases and J lost 3 bases. CDR1 is SGHAT and CDR2 is FQNNGV in the germline V gene.

The chain joins TRBV5-4 to TRBJ1-3, with D unresolved. The CDR3 runs 15 residues. Per the germline V gene, CDR1 is SGHNT and CDR2 is YYREEE (reference sequence). With 4 bases removed from V and 2 bases from J, the gap between germline ends came to 13 bases. CDR3 sequence reads: CASSPGPGTGNTIYF. CDR3 DNA sequence: TGTGCCAGCAGCCCTGGGCCCGGTACTGGAAACACCATATATTTT. The variable domain in full, completed from reference TRBV5-4 and TRBJ1-3, reads ETGVTQSPTHLIKTRGQQVTLRCSSQSGHNTVSWYQQALGQGPQFIFQYYREEENGRGNFPPRFSGLQFPNYSSELNVNALELDDSALYLCASSPGPGTGNTIYFGEGSWLTVV.